Described below is a single T cell receptor (beta chain) sequence and its context. Its target is not known. This record belongs to a study of monozygotic twins with inflammatory bowel disease. cDNA synthesis was performed in eight separate reactions for each sample. Molecular identifiers with 6-nucleotide sample barcodes were added during cDNA synthesis via template switching. TCRdb re-called the 5' RACE reads and shows each CDR3 protein once, DNA omitted. The table for this sample gives tens of thousands of distinct CDR3 sequences. The CDR3 has 15 residues. The germline V gene encodes CDR1 SGHTA and CDR2 FQGNSA. General observations from the study: Immunosuppressive treatment differences may have increased patient repertoire variability. There was no support for any single strong signal or clonotype associated with IBD.

The chain carries TRBV7-2 and TRBJ2-3; there is no DNA to check the TCRdb D call of TRBD1. The TCR was taken from a human donor with ulcerative colitis or Crohn's disease, or a healthy co-twin of an affected twin (not recorded which). The sequenced sample consisted of blood. CDR3 sequence reads: CASSFSGDIFDTQYF.